This T cell receptor beta chain was identified in a study of blood T cell repertoires in COVID-19. Sequencing used immunoSEQ multiplex PCR; TCRdb keeps in-frame clones, though not all of them. In the table there are about 240,000 clones, 85% to 90% of which are singletons. With 4 bases removed from V and 14 bases from J, the gap between germline ends came to 13 bases. The CDR3 is 12 amino acids. Germline lookup yields CDR1 SGHDT and CDR2 YYEEEE. Material: PBMCs or T cells enriched from blood (not recorded which). V is TRBV5-6 and J is TRBJ1-6, with D perhaps TRBD1 (6 bases). The receptor was derived from a woman aged 25-40 years who had recovered from COVID-19. The DNA of the CDR3 is TGTGCCAGCAGCCGCAGGGGATTCACCCTCCACTTT. The encoded protein is CASSRRGFTLHF. The variable domain in full, with the rest retrieved from reference TRBV5-6 and TRBJ1-6, is DAGVTQSPTHLIKTRGQQVTLRCSPKSGHDTVSWYQQALGQGPQFIFQYYEEEERQRGNFPDRFSGHQFPNYSSELNVNALLLGDSALYLCASSRRGFTLHFGNGTRLTVT.